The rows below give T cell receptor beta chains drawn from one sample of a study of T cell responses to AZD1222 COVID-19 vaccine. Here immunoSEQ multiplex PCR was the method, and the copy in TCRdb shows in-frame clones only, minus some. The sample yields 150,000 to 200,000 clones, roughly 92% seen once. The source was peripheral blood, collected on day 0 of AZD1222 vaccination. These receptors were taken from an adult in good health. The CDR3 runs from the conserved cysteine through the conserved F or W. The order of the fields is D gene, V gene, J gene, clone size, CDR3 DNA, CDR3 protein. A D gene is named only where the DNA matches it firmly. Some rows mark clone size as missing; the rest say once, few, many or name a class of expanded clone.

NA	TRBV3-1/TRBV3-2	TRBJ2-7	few	TGTGCCAGCAGCCAACAGGGTAGGCAAGGCGAGCAGTACTTC	CASSQQGRQGEQYF
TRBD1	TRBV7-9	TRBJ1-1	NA	TGTGCCAGCAGCATACAGGGGGCAAATGAAGCTTTCTTT	CASSIQGANEAFF
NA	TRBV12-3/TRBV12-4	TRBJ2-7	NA	TGTGCCAGCAGTTCAGGGTGGGAGCAGTACTTC	CASSSGWEQYF
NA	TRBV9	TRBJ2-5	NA	TGTGCCAGCAGCAAAACACCGGTCGAGAGGGAGACCCAGTACTTC	CASSKTPVERETQYF
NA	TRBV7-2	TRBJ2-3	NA	TGTGCCAGCAGCTTAGTGGGGGGCCCGGGAGGAGATACGCAGTATTTT	CASSLVGGPGGDTQYF
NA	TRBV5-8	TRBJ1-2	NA	TGTGCCAGCAGCTCGAAACAGGGATTGGGGGACTATGGCTACACCTTC	CASSSKQGLGDYGYTF
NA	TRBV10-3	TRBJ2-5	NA	TGTGCCATCAGTGAGGAGACCTTAGAGACCCAGTACTTC	CAISEETLETQYF
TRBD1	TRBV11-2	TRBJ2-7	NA	TGTGCCAGCAGCCCCTTGCGTCGGGACAGATCCGGCTCCTACGAGCAGTACTTC	CASSPLRRDRSGSYEQYF
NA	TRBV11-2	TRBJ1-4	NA	TGTGCCAGCAGCTTAGTTCTGAGGGGGGAGTACGAAAAACTGTTTTTT	CASSLVLRGEYEKLFF
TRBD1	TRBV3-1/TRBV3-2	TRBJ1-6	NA	TGTGCCAGCAGCCCACGACAGGGCGATAGTTCACCCCTCCACTTT	CASSPRQGDSSPLHF
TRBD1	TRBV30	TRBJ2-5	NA	TGTGCCTGGAAGGGATTGGGACAGGGGAAAGAGACCCAGTACTTC	CAWKGLGQGKETQYF
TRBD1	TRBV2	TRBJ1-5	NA	TGTGCCACCGGGGGGGACAGGGACCAGCCCCAGCATTTT	CATGGDRDQPQHF
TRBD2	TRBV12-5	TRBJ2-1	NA	TGTGCTAGTGGTTTGAGGTACAGCGAGCGGGGTTTGGGCTACAATGAGCAGTTCTTC	CASGLRYSERGLGYNEQFF
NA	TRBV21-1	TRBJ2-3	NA	TGTGCCAGCAGCAAAGCGCTTTCGCGGACCTCTAGCACAGATACGCAGTATTTT	CASSKALSRTSSTDTQYF
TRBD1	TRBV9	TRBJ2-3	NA	TGTGCCAGCAGCGCCCTCGGACAGGGGGCGCGCACAGATACGCAGTATTTT	CASSALGQGARTDTQYF
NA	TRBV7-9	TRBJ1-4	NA	TGTGCCAGCAGCTTAGTTCAGACGCATGAAAAACTGTTTTTT	CASSLVQTHEKLFF
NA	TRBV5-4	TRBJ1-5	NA	TGTGCCAGCAGCCTACCGGGCTCCAATCAGCCCCAGCATTTT	CASSLPGSNQPQHF
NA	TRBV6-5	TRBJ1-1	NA	TGTGCCAGCAGTTACTCGATGGGGAGGGGGGCCACTGAAGCTTTCTTT	CASSYSMGRGATEAFF
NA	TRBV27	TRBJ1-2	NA	TGTGCCAGCAGTCCCAGGGAGGGGACCCGTGGCTACACCTTC	CASSPREGTRGYTF
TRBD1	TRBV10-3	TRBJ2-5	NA	TGTGCCATCAGTGGACAGGGGGCCCAAGAGACCCAGTACTTC	CAISGQGAQETQYF
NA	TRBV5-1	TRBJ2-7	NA	TGCGCCAGCAGCGGCGGGGACAGCTTCGGCGGGCAGTACTTC	CASSGGDSFGGQYF
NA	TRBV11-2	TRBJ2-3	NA	TGTGCCAGCAGCTTAGGTCCCGGGGATACGCAGTATTTT	CASSLGPGDTQYF
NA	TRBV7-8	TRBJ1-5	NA	TGTGCCAGCAGCTTGACGGGAAACCAGCCCCAGCATTTT	CASSLTGNQPQHF
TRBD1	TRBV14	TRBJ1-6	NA	TGTGCCAGCAGCCCAACCACAGGGGGCAGTTCACCCCTCCACTTT	CASSPTTGGSSPLHF